Listed below are T cell receptor beta chains from one sample, sequenced in a study of blood T cell repertoires in COVID-19. This table comes from immunoSEQ multiplex PCR, and its TCRdb copy is limited to in-frame clones, with some not included. The sample includes approximately 320,000 clones, 87% seen only once; the top ten take more than 8.5%. The sequenced material came from PBMCs or T cells enriched from blood (not recorded which). The receptors shown here come from a woman aged 18-29 years who had recovered from COVID-19. The CDR3 runs from the conserved cysteine through the conserved F or W. A D gene is named only where the DNA matches it firmly. Clone sizes are given selectively: once, few, many, or a class where the clone is expanded.

TRBV12-3/TRBV12-4,.,TRBJ1-1,.,TGTGCCAGCAGCCCTCAGGGAAACACTGAAGCTTTCTTT,CASSPQGNTEAFF
TRBV5-1,.,TRBJ1-5,.,TGCGCCATCCTCCCAGGGGCGGAGGACTATCAGCCCCAGCATTTT,CAILPGAEDYQPQHF
TRBV5-1,.,TRBJ1-1,.,TGCGCCAGCAGCTTGGCCCCGGAGGTTGAAACTGAAGCTTTCTTT,CASSLAPEVETEAFF
TRBV6-5,TRBD1,TRBJ1-6,.,TGTGCCAGCAGTAGAATACAGGGGAATAATTCACCCCTCCACTTT,CASSRIQGNNSPLHF
TRBV27,.,TRBJ1-5,.,TGTGCCAGCAGTTCACAGTACAATCAGCCCCAGCATTTT,CASSSQYNQPQHF
TRBV5-8,TRBD1,TRBJ2-1,once,TGTGCCAGCAGCTCCGCCGGGACAGGGTTGTACAATGAGCAGTTCTTC,CASSSAGTGLYNEQFF
TRBV5-5,.,TRBJ1-4,.,TGTGCCAGCAGCTACACTCACAGGAATGAAAAACTGTTTTTT,CASSYTHRNEKLFF
TRBV7-2,.,TRBJ1-2,.,TGTGCCAGCAGCTTAAGGTGGGAGCTACGGCCTAGCTATGGCTACACCTTC,CASSLRWELRPSYGYTF
TRBV19,TRBD2,TRBJ2-1,.,TGTGCCAGTAGTTCAGCGGGAGTGAACAATGAGCAGTTCTTC,CASSSAGVNNEQFF
TRBV9,TRBD2,TRBJ2-1,.,TGTGCCAGCAGCGTATCCCCGACTAGCGGTTACAATGAGCAGTTCTTC,CASSVSPTSGYNEQFF
TRBV11-2,TRBD2,TRBJ2-1,.,TGTGCCAGCAGCTACGGGCCGGGGGGTGAGCAGTTCTTC,CASSYGPGGEQFF
TRBV12-3/TRBV12-4,.,TRBJ2-7,.,TGTGCCAGCAGTTTAGGGGGGGTCGAGCAGTACTTC,CASSLGGVEQYF
TRBV7-9,TRBD2,TRBJ2-2,.,TGTGCCAGCAGACCGAGCGGGATATCTATCGGGGAGCTGTTTTTT,CASRPSGISIGELFF
TRBV6-5,.,TRBJ2-7,.,TGTGCCAGCAGTTACTCGATCTGGACTGAAACCTACGAGCAGTACTTC,CASSYSIWTETYEQYF
TRBV10-3,TRBD2,TRBJ2-3,.,TGTGCCACCAGGACTAGCGGAGCCACAGATACGCAGTATTTT,CATRTSGATDTQYF
TRBV14,.,TRBJ1-1,.,TGTGCCAGCAGCCAAGGAGGGCATGAAGCTTTCTTT,CASSQGGHEAFF
TRBV28,.,TRBJ1-1,.,TGTGCCAGCAGTTTATTGGCAGGGCCCATGAACACTGAAGCTTTCTTT,CASSLLAGPMNTEAFF
TRBV3-1/TRBV3-2,.,TRBJ2-3,.,TGTGCCAGCAGCCAATGGACCAGGGGCACAGATACGCAGTATTTT,CASSQWTRGTDTQYF
TRBV29-1,.,TRBJ2-2,.,TGCAGCGTCGCCTGGGCCGCGAACACCGGGGAGCTGTTTTTT,CSVAWAANTGELFF
TRBV12-3/TRBV12-4,.,TRBJ1-1,.,TGTGCCAGCAGTTTTAGAAATCCCGCTGAAGCTTTCTTT,CASSFRNPAEAFF
TRBV5-6,TRBD1,TRBJ2-1,.,TGTGCCAGCAGCCCCGGGACAGCATACAATGAGCAGTTCTTC,CASSPGTAYNEQFF
TRBV6-5,.,TRBJ1-2,.,TGTGCCAGCAGTTACCCAGGCAGGGGTTTCCGGGGCTACACCTTC,CASSYPGRGFRGYTF
TRBV28,TRBD1,TRBJ1-4,.,TGTGCCAGCAGTCCGCGGACAGGTTTGGAAAAACTGTTTTTT,CASSPRTGLEKLFF
TRBV3-1/TRBV3-2,.,TRBJ1-5,.,TGTGCCAGCAGCCAAGCTCGGTTTCAGCCCCAGCATTTT,CASSQARFQPQHF
TRBV6-2/TRBV6-3,.,TRBJ2-5,.,TGTGCCAGCAGTTACGGGCTAGCAAAAGAGACCCAGTACTTC,CASSYGLAKETQYF
TRBV7-9,TRBD1,TRBJ1-1,once,TGTGCCAGCAGCTTAGCCCCAGGGGGCGGCTCTGAAGCTTTCTTT,CASSLAPGGGSEAFF
TRBV28,.,TRBJ2-7,.,TGTGCCAGCAGCCCGTCACGGGTCCCCTACGAGCAGTACTTC,CASSPSRVPYEQYF
TRBV7-9,TRBD2,TRBJ2-7,.,TGTGCCAGCAGCCGCGGGAGCGGCTACGAGCAGTACTTC,CASSRGSGYEQYF
TRBV29-1,.,TRBJ1-4,once,TGCAGCGTTGAACAGGGATCGGATGAAAAACTGTTTTTT,CSVEQGSDEKLFF
TRBV4-3,TRBD1,TRBJ2-7,.,TGCGCCAGCAGCCAAGGATACGGACAGGGCTACGAGCAGTACTTC,CASSQGYGQGYEQYF
TRBV6-2/TRBV6-3,.,TRBJ1-3,once,TGTGCCAGCAGTACGACAGCCCGAGGGGGAACGGGAAACACCATATATTTT,CASSTTARGGTGNTIYF
TRBV4-2,.,TRBJ2-7,.,TGTGCCAGCAGCAATAGCGATTCCTCCTACGAGCAGTACTTC,CASSNSDSSYEQYF
TRBV4-1,TRBD1,TRBJ1-1,.,TGCGCCAGCAGCCCAGGGGGTCCGGGACAGAACACCAACACTGAAGCTTTCTTT,CASSPGGPGQNTNTEAFF
TRBV9,.,TRBJ1-6,.,TGTGCCAGCAGCGTAGAACAGTCTGATTCACCCCTCCACTTT,CASSVEQSDSPLHF
TRBV5-6,TRBD1,TRBJ1-5,.,TGTGCCAGCAGCAGACAGGGTTGGAGCAATCAGCCCCAGCATTTT,CASSRQGWSNQPQHF
TRBV7-6,.,TRBJ1-3,.,TGTGCCAGCAGCTTAAGACACCTAGGAAACACCATATATTTT,CASSLRHLGNTIYF
TRBV19,TRBD2,TRBJ2-7,once,TGTGCCAGTAGTCCGATGGTCGGGGGGGCCTTTCTCGGCGAGCAGTACTTC,CASSPMVGGAFLGEQYF
TRBV7-2,TRBD1,TRBJ1-1,few,TGTGCCAGCAGCTTATCGGGACAGCCGAACACTGAAGCTTTCTTT,CASSLSGQPNTEAFF
TRBV14,.,TRBJ1-2,.,TGTGCCAGCAGCCAAGAAACCCTCGCAGCGGGTAATGTAGGCTACACCTTC,CASSQETLAAGNVGYTF
TRBV29-1,TRBD1,TRBJ2-7,.,TGCAGCGTGGGATGGGACAGGGCGCGGGCCGAGCAGTACTTC,CSVGWDRARAEQYF
TRBV20-1,TRBD1,TRBJ2-7,.,TGCAGTTGGGACAGTCTCTACGAGCAGTACTTC,CSWDSLYEQYF
TRBV6-2/TRBV6-3,TRBD1,TRBJ1-1,few,TGTGCCAGCAGTTCCCCTCACGGACAGGGGAGTCCTGAAGCTTTCTTT,CASSSPHGQGSPEAFF
TRBV6-1,TRBD2,TRBJ2-7,few,TGTGCCAGCAGTGAAGGTAGCGGGGCAAGCTCCTACGAGCAGTACTTC,CASSEGSGASSYEQYF
TRBV6-5,TRBD1,TRBJ1-1,.,TGTGCCAGCACCCTGGGACAGGGAGACACTGAAGCTTTCTTT,CASTLGQGDTEAFF
TRBV6-2/TRBV6-3,TRBD2,TRBJ2-5,.,TGTGCCAGCAGTTACCCCGCCGGGTTAGCGGGGGTCCAAGAGACCCAGTACTTC,CASSYPAGLAGVQETQYF
TRBV19,.,TRBJ2-2,few,TGTGCCAGTAGTATAGATCGGGGTTCCGGGGAGCTGTTTTTT,CASSIDRGSGELFF
TRBV6-6,.,TRBJ1-3,once,TGTGCCAGCAGTTACCCCGCGGGGGAGTCTGGAAACACCATATATTTT,CASSYPAGESGNTIYF
TRBV18,TRBD2,TRBJ2-2,few,TGTGCCAGCTCACCCATGACAGCGGGAGGTTTCGGGGAGCTGTTTTTT,CASSPMTAGGFGELFF
TRBV7-9,TRBD2,TRBJ2-5,.,TGTGCCAGCAGCTTAGCGCGACTAGCGGTTGGGGGAGAGACCCAGTACTTC,CASSLARLAVGGETQYF
TRBV4-1,.,TRBJ2-4,.,TGCGCCAGCAGCCAACCGTCCGCCAAAAACATTCAGTACTTC,CASSQPSAKNIQYF
TRBV5-1,.,TRBJ1-5,.,TGCGCCAGCAGCCGAGGGCTGGCGAATCAGCCCCAGCATTTT,CASSRGLANQPQHF
TRBV28,TRBD1,TRBJ1-3,.,TGTGCCAGCAGTTCGGGACAGGGATACACCATATATTTT,CASSSGQGYTIYF
TRBV19,.,TRBJ2-3,.,TGTGCCAGTAGTATATCCATAGTAGATACGCAGTATTTT,CASSISIVDTQYF
TRBV28,.,TRBJ1-2,.,TGTGCCAGCAGTTGGCTCAACGCTAACTATGGCTACACCTTC,CASSWLNANYGYTF
TRBV9,TRBD2,TRBJ2-7,.,TGTGCCAGCAGCGCAGGTCTAGCGGGAGGGATCTACGAGCAGTACTTC,CASSAGLAGGIYEQYF
TRBV6-2/TRBV6-3,.,TRBJ2-2,few,TGTGCCAGCAGTTACTTAAACACCGGGGAGCTGTTTTTT,CASSYLNTGELFF